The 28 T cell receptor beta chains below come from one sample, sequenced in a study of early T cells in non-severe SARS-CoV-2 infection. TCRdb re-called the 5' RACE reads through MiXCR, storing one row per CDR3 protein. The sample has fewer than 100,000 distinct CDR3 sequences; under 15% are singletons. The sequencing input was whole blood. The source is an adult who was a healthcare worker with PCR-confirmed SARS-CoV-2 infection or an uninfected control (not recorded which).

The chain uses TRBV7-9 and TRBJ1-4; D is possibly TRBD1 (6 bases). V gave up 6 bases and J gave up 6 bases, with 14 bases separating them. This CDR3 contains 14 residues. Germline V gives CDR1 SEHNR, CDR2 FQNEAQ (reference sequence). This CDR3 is CASSSGDADEKLFF. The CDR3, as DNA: TGTGCCAGCAGTTCAGGGGATGCGGATGAAAAACTGTTTTTT.

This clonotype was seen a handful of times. The CDR3 reads CASSLAVGAGDEQFF. The CDR3 DNA reads as TGTGCCAGCAGCTTGGCCGTGGGGGCAGGGGATGAGCAGTTCTTC. The rearrangement uses TRBV5-5 and TRBJ2-1; TRBD1 might be the D (6 bases). Trimming removed 0 bases at V and 8 bases at J, with 15 bases between. This CDR3 comprises 15 residues. The V gene's germline CDR1 is SGHKS and CDR2 YYEKEE (reference sequence).

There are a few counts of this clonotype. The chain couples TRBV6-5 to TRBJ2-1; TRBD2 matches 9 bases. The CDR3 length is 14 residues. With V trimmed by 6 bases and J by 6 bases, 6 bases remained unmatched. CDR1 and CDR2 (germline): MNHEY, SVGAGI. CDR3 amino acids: CASSQRRGGNEQFF. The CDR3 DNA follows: TGTGCCAGCAGCCAAAGGCGGGGGGGCAATGAGCAGTTCTTC.

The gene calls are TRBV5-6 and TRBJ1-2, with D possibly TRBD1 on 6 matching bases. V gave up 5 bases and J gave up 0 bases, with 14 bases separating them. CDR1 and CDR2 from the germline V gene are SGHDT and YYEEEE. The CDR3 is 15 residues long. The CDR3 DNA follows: TGTGCCAGCAGAAACAGGGAAATATCTAACTATGGCTACACCTTC. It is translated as CASRNREISNYGYTF.

The CDR3 coding sequence is TGCGCCAGCAGCGCAGCTTCTAGCACAGATACGCAGTATTTT. It encodes CASSAASSTDTQYF. The gene calls are TRBV5-1 and TRBJ2-3; D not resolved. V was pared by 4 bases and J by 0 bases, with 9 bases between. This CDR3 is built from 14 residues. Per the germline V gene, CDR1 is SGHRS and CDR2 is YFSETQ.

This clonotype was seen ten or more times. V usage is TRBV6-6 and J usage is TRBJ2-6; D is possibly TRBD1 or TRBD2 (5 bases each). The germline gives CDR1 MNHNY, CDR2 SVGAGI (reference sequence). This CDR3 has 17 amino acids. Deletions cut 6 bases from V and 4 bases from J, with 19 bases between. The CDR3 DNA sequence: TGTGCCAGCAGCCTAGGTGGGACCCTCCCCGGGGCCAACGTCCTGACTTTC. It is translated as CASSLGGTLPGANVLTF.

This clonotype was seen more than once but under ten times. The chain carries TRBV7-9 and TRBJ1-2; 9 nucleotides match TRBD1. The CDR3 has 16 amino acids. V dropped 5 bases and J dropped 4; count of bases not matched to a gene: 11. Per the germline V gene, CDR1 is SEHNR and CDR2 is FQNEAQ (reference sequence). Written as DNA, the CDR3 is TGTGCCAGCAGCCGGGACAGGGAGTTTAGGGGCTATGGCTACACCTTC. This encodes CASSRDREFRGYGYTF.

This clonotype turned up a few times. Here the CDR3 reads CASSSPGGTSPYEQYF. The CDR3 region has the DNA TGTGCCAGCAGTTCCCCGGGGGGGACCTCGCCCTACGAGCAGTACTTC. J is TRBJ2-7 and V is TRBV28, with 8 bases aligning to TRBD2. V gave up 4 bases and J gave up 2 bases; unmatched junction bases: 10. The CDR3 runs 16 residues. From germline, CDR1 is MDHEN and CDR2 SYDVKM.

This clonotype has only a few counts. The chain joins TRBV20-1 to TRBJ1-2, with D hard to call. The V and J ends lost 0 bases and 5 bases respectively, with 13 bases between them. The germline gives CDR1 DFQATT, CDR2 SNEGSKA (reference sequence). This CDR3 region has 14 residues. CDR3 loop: CSARDPRVGYGYTF. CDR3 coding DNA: TGCAGTGCTAGAGATCCAAGGGTGGGTTATGGCTACACCTTC.

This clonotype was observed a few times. The CDR3 nucleotides are TGTGCCAGCAGCCCGGACAGGGGACAGCCCCAGCATTTT. Residues: CASSPDRGQPQHF. The V call is TRBV7-8, the J call TRBJ1-5, with 9 bases fitting TRBD1. The length of the CDR3 is 13 residues. V lost 5 bases, J lost 7 bases, and 3 bases stayed unmatched. Germline assignment: CDR1 SGHVS and CDR2 FQNEAQ.

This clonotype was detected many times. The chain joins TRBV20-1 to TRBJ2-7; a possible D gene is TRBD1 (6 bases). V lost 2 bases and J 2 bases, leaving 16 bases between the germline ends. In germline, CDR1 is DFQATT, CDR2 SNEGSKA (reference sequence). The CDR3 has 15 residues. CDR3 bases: TGCAGTGCTAGACCCCATACAGGGCTCACCTACGAGCAGTACTTC. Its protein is CSARPHTGLTYEQYF.

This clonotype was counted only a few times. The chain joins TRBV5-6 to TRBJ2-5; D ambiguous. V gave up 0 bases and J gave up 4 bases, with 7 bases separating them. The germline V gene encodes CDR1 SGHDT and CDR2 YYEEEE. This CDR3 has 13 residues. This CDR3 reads CASSLGGRETQYF. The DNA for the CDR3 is TGTGCCAGCAGCTTGGGCGGTCGAGAGACCCAGTACTTC.

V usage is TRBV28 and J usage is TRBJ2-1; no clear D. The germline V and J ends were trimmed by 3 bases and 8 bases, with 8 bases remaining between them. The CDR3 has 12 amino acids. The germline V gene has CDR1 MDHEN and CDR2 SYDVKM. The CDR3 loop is CASSFFIDEQFF. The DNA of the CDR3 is TGTGCCAGCAGTTTCTTTATCGATGAGCAGTTCTTC.

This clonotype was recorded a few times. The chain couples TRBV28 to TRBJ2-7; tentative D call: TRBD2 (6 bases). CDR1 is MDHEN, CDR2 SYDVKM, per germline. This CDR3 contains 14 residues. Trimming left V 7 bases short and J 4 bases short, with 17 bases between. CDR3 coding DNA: TGTGCCAGCACCCGAGGCGGGGCAGCTTACGAGCAGTACTTC. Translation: CASTRGGAAYEQYF.

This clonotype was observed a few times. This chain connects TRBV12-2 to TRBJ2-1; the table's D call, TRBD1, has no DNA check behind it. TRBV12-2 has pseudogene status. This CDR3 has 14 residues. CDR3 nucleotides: TGTGCAAGTCGCCCCTTGCGGGGGGACAATGAGCAGTTCTTC. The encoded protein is CASRPLRGDNEQFF.

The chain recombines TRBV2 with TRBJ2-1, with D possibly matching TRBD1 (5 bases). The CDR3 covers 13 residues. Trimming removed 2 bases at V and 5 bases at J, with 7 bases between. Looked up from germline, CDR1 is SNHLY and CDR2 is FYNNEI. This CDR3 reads CASSERGNNEQFF. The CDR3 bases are TGTGCCAGCAGTGAAAGGGGCAACAATGAGCAGTTCTTC. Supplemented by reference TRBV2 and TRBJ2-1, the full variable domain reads EPEVTQTPSHQVTQMGQEVILRCVPISNHLYFYWYRQILGQKVEFLVSFYNNEISEKSEIFDDQFSVERPDGSNFTLKIRSTKLEDSAMYFCASSERGNNEQFFGPGTRLTVL.

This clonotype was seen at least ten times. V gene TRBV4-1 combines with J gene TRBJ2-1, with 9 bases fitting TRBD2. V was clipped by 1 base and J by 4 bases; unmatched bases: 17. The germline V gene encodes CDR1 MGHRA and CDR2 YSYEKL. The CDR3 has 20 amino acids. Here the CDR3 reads CASSQGPQGLRRGGYNEQFF. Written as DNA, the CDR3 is TGCGCCAGCAGCCAAGGACCACAAGGCCTCAGGCGGGGGGGATACAATGAGCAGTTCTTC.

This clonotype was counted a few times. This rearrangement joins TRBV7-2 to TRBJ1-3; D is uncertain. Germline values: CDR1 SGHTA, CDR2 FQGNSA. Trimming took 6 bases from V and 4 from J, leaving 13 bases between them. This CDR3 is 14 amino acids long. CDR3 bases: TGTGCCAGCAGTTCCACTCAGAGGGGAAACACCATATATTTT. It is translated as CASSSTQRGNTIYF.

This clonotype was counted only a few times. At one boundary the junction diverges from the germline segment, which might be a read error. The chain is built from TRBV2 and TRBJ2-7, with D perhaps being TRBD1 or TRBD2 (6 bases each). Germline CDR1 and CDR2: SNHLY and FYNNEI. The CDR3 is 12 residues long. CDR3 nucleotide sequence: TGTGTCAGCCTCGGAGGGGGCTACGAGCAGTACTTC. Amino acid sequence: CVSLGGGYEQYF.

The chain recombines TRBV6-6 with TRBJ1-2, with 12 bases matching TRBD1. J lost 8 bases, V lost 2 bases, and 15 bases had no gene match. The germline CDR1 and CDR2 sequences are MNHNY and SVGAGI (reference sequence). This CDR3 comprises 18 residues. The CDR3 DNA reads TGTGCCAGCAGTTACCGTACTACTCCCCCGGGACAGGGGGCCGGCTACACCTTC. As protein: CASSYRTTPPGQGAGYTF.

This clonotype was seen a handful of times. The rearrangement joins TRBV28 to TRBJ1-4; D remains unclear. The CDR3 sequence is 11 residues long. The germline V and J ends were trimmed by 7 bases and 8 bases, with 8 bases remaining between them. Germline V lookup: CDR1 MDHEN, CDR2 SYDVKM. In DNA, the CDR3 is TGTGCCAGCAACCGACGGGAAAAACTGTTTTTT. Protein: CASNRREKLFF.

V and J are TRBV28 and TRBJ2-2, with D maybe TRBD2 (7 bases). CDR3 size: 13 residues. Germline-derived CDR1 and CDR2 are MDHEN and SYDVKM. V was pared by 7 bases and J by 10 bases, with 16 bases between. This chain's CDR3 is CASIRGGGAELFF. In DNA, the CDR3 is TGTGCCAGCATCAGGGGCGGGGGAGCGGAGCTGTTTTTT.

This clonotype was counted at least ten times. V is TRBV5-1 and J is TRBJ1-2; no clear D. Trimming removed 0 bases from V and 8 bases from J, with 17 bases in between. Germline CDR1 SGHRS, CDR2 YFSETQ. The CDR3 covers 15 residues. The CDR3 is CASSLVAGREGGYTF. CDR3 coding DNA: TGCGCCAGCAGCTTGGTCGCAGGTCGAGAAGGAGGCTACACCTTC.

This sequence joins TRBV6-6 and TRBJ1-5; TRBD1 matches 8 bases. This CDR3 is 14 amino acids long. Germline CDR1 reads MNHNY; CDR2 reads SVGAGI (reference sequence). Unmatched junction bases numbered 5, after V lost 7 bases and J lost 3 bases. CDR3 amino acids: CASKLTGDNQPQHF. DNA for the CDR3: TGTGCCAGCAAGCTGACAGGGGACAATCAGCCCCAGCATTTT.

Written as DNA, the CDR3 is TGTGCCAGCAGCTCGGACAGGATATACGGCTACACCTTC. It is translated as CASSSDRIYGYTF. The gene calls are TRBV5-6 and TRBJ1-2; 7 bases fit TRBD1. The CDR3 is made up of 13 amino acids. Germline V gene data show CDR1 as SGHDT and CDR2 as YYEEEE. After removal of 3 bases from V and 8 bases from J, the junction contained 7 bases not matched to a gene.

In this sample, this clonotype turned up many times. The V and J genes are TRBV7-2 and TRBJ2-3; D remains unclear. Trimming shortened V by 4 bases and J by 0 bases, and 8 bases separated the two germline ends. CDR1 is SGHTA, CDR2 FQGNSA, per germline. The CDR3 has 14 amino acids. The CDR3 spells CASSSETSTDTQYF. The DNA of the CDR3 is TGTGCCAGCAGCTCCGAGACCAGCACAGATACGCAGTATTTT.

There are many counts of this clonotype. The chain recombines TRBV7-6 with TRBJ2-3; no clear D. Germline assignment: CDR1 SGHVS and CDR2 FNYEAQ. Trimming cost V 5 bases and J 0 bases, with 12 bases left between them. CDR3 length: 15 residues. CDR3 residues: CASSPRPDSTDTQYF. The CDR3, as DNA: TGTGCCAGCAGCCCCCGGCCGGATAGCACAGATACGCAGTATTTT.

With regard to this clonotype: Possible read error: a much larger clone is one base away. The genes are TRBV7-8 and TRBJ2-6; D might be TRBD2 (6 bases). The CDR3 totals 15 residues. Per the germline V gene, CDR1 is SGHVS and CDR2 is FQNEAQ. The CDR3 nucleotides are TGTGCCAGCTGGAGCGGGCCCTCTGGGACCAACGTCCTGACTTTC. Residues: CASWSGPSGTNVLTF. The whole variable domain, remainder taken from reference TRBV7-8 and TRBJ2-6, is GAGVSQSPRYKVAKRGQDVALRCDPISGHVSLFWYQQALGQGPEFLTYFQNEAQLDKSGLPSDRFFAERPEGSVSTLKIQRTQQEDSAVYLCASWSGPSGTNVLTFGAGSRLTVL.